One sample yielded the 27 T cell receptor beta chains listed below, sequenced in a study of identical twins. TCRdb reprocessed the 5' RACE reads with MiXCR, giving one entry per CDR3 protein. Seen here are a few hundred thousand distinct CDR3 sequences, about a fifth observed once, and the top ten hold 10% to 15%. Specimen: naive T cells sorted from blood. Receptors originate from a man over 45 in good health.

Only a few counts were recorded for this clonotype. The chain joins TRBV29-1 to TRBJ1-1; 7 bases are shared with TRBD1. V gave up 6 bases and J gave up 2 bases; unmatched junction bases: 6. The CDR3 has 13 residues. The germline V gene encodes CDR1 SQVTM and CDR2 ANQGSEA. The chain's CDR3 is CSVKTGINTEAFF. The CDR3 nucleotides are TGCAGCGTCAAGACAGGGATAAACACTGAAGCTTTCTTT.

V is TRBV7-9 and J is TRBJ2-7; 11 nucleotides line up with TRBD2. Germline loops: CDR1 SEHNR, CDR2 FQNEAQ (reference sequence). V was pared by 0 bases and J by 4 bases, with 8 bases of the junction left unmatched. The CDR3 extends over 17 amino acids. DNA for the CDR3: TGTGCCAGCAGCTTAGCAGGAGGGCTAGCGGGGGGTTACGAGCAGTACTTC. It encodes CASSLAGGLAGGYEQYF.

Ten or more counts support this clonotype. The chain has TRBV11-1 and TRBJ2-1; 7 bases are shared with TRBD2. The CDR3 sequence is 17 residues long. V lost 5 bases, J lost 0 bases, and 10 bases stayed unmatched. Germline CDR1 reads SGHAT; CDR2 reads FQDESV (reference sequence). The CDR3 region has the DNA TGTGCCAGCAGCGTAGAGGGCGGGAGTAACTCCTACAATGAGCAGTTCTTC. Translating it yields CASSVEGGSNSYNEQFF.

This clonotype came up a few times. The rearrangement uses TRBV5-6 and TRBJ1-1, with 8 bases identical to TRBD1. This CDR3 has 16 residues. CDR1 and CDR2 (germline): SGHDT, YYEEEE. V was pared by 4 bases and J by 3 bases, with 11 bases of the junction left unmatched. CDR3 region: CASSRVWDRIYTEAFF. The DNA for the CDR3 is TGTGCCAGCAGCAGGGTCTGGGACAGGATTTACACTGAAGCTTTCTTT. Drawing the rest from reference TRBV5-6 and TRBJ1-1, the complete variable domain is DAGVTQSPTHLIKTRGQQVTLRCSPKSGHDTVSWYQQALGQGPQFIFQYYEEEERQRGNFPDRFSGHQFPNYSSELNVNALLLGDSALYLCASSRVWDRIYTEAFFGQGTRLTVV.

The table lists this clonotype with a few counts. This sequence joins TRBV29-1 and TRBJ2-5; 13 bases fit TRBD2. Per germline, CDR1 SQVTM and CDR2 ANQGSEA. J lost 7 bases, V lost 1 base, and 9 bases had no gene match. This CDR3 is built from 16 residues. The CDR3 loop reads CSVEGTGTSGAGTQYF. In nucleotides, the CDR3 is TGCAGCGTTGAAGGGACCGGGACTAGCGGGGCGGGGACCCAGTACTTC.

This clonotype appeared many times. The genes are TRBV12-3 or TRBV12-4 and TRBJ1-6; D unresolved. Trimming removed 5 bases at V and 7 bases at J, with 12 bases between. The CDR3 extends over 14 amino acids. The CDR3 loop reads CASSPLIGNSPLHF. CDR3 nucleotides: TGTGCCAGCAGTCCGCTAATAGGGAATTCACCCCTCCACTTT.

The chain uses TRBV11-1 and TRBJ2-3; 14 bases agree with TRBD2. V shed 5 bases, J shed 6 bases, and the junction held 13 bases outside the gene matches. The CDR3 sequence is 18 residues long. Germline assignment: CDR1 SGHAT and CDR2 FQDESV (reference sequence). CDR3 protein: CASSLGTSGGLNLDTQYF. The CDR3 DNA sequence: TGTGCCAGCAGCCTAGGGACTAGCGGGGGTCTTAACTTGGATACGCAGTATTTT.

V usage is TRBV12-3 or TRBV12-4 and J usage is TRBJ1-1, with 9 positions matching TRBD1. Losses at the gene ends were 5 bases for V and 10 bases for J; bases not matched to a gene: 5. CDR3 size: 12 residues. The CDR3 nucleotides are TGTGCCAGCAGTGTAGGGACAGGGACAGCTTTCTTT. Protein product: CASSVGTGTAFF.

V and J are TRBV5-6 and TRBJ1-1; D is perhaps TRBD1 (5 bases). The germline V gene has CDR1 SGHDT and CDR2 YYEEEE. With 3 bases removed from V and 1 base from J, the gap between germline ends came to 10 bases. CDR3 length: 14 residues. The CDR3 loop is CASSSGGRNTEAFF. The CDR3 DNA follows: TGTGCCAGCAGCTCCGGGGGGAGGAACACTGAAGCTTTCTTT.

This clonotype was seen a handful of times. The chain uses TRBV28 and TRBJ1-5; no clear D gene. This CDR3 comprises 14 residues. The V end lost 6 bases, the J end lost 0 bases, and 9 bases lay between the germline ends. Per germline, CDR1 MDHEN and CDR2 SYDVKM. CDR3 sequence (DNA): TGTGCCAGCAGGGGCCGGTATAGCAATCAGCCCCAGCATTTT. Translating it yields CASRGRYSNQPQHF.

This clonotype has only a few counts. The chain couples TRBV7-2 to TRBJ1-6; no firm D call. Trimming shortened V by 6 bases and J by 0 bases, and 9 bases separated the two germline ends. CDR1 is SGHTA, CDR2 FQGNSA, per germline. CDR3 length: 15 residues. CDR3 region: CASSSQSSYNSPLHF. In DNA, the CDR3 is TGTGCCAGCAGTAGCCAGAGCTCCTATAATTCACCCCTCCACTTT.

The chain combines TRBV28 with TRBJ2-3, with TRBD1 matching over 7 bases. V shed 4 bases and J 3 bases; nucleotides not matched to a gene: 7. Germline V lookup: CDR1 MDHEN, CDR2 SYDVKM. The CDR3 contains 15 residues. The CDR3 region is CASSSTGSRTDTQYF. For the CDR3, the DNA is TGTGCCAGCAGTTCGACAGGGTCGCGAACAGATACGCAGTATTTT.

This chain uses TRBV7-9 with TRBJ2-1, with 8 bases lining up with TRBD1. Germline CDR1 SEHNR, CDR2 FQNEAQ (reference sequence). V lost 3 bases, J lost 3 bases, and 4 bases stayed unmatched. The CDR3 extends over 15 amino acids. CDR3 in amino acids: CASSFLGQGYNEQFF. The CDR3, as DNA: TGTGCCAGCAGCTTCCTCGGACAGGGCTACAATGAGCAGTTCTTC.

The CDR3 nucleotides are TGTGCCAGCAGTTTAAGGAGCTACGGTAATCAGCCCCAGCATTTT. This encodes CASSLRSYGNQPQHF. The chain uses TRBV27 and TRBJ1-5; D uncertain. Trimming took 2 bases from V and 4 from J, leaving 12 bases between them. This CDR3 comprises 15 residues. Germline values: CDR1 MNHEY, CDR2 SMNVEV (reference sequence).

This chain joins TRBV7-6 and TRBJ2-1, with 8 bases that match TRBD2. The CDR3 consists of 14 residues. Germline-derived CDR1 and CDR2 are SGHVS and FNYEAQ. Trimming at V came to 1 base and at J to 12 bases, leaving 8 bases not matched to a gene. CDR3 coding DNA: TGTGCCAGCAGCTTAGTGACCGGGAGGGCCGGGCAGTTCTTC. Translating it yields CASSLVTGRAGQFF.

This clonotype came up many times. J is TRBJ1-2 and V is TRBV7-9, with 9 bases matching TRBD1. This CDR3 contains 13 residues. V gave up 6 bases and J gave up 5 bases; unmatched junction bases: 4. Per the germline V gene, CDR1 is SEHNR and CDR2 is FQNEAQ (reference sequence). CDR3 in DNA: TGTGCCAGCAGTATACAGGGGGCGTATGGCTACACCTTC. Its translation is CASSIQGAYGYTF. The whole variable domain, remainder taken from reference TRBV7-9 and TRBJ1-2, is DTGVSQNPRHKITKRGQNVTFRCDPISEHNRLYWYRQTLGQGPEFLTYFQNEAQLEKSRLLSDRFSAERPKGSFSTLEIQRTEQGDSAMYLCASSIQGAYGYTFGSGTRLTVV.

The chain is built from TRBV10-3 and TRBJ2-5; 9 bases line up with TRBD2. This CDR3 has 14 amino acids. The ends lost 2 bases at V and 10 bases at J; junction bases unmatched: 8. The germline V gene encodes CDR1 ENHRY and CDR2 SYGVKD. CDR3 amino acids: CAISEELAGMDQYF. Written as DNA, the CDR3 is TGTGCCATCAGTGAGGAGCTAGCGGGGATGGACCAGTACTTC.

The chain is built from TRBV28 and TRBJ1-1; 8 nucleotides match TRBD1. V trimming: 6 bases; J trimming: 4 bases; junction bases outside the gene matches: 7. Germline V lookup: CDR1 MDHEN, CDR2 SYDVKM. CDR3 size: 14 residues. CDR3 residues: CASSNRGEGTEAFF. The DNA of the CDR3 is TGTGCCAGCAGCAACAGGGGGGAGGGCACTGAAGCTTTCTTT.

In its sample, this clonotype was seen a few times. This sequence joins TRBV6-1 and TRBJ2-5; 9 bases map to TRBD1. The CDR3 is 15 amino acids. Trimming cost V 9 bases and J 5 bases; bases outside gene matches: 13. Germline V lookup: CDR1 MNHNS, CDR2 SASEGT. CDR3 nucleotide sequence: TGTGCCAGTGGCGGCCAAGGACAGGGGAAGGAGACCCAGTACTTC. Its protein product is CASGGQGQGKETQYF.

This chain joins TRBV7-9 and TRBJ1-6, with no clear D. The germline gives CDR1 SEHNR, CDR2 FQNEAQ (reference sequence). This CDR3 is built from 12 residues. The germline V and J ends were trimmed by 3 bases and 9 bases, with 6 bases remaining between them. In nucleotides, the CDR3 is TGTGCCAGCAGCTTGGCGGCTTCACCCCTCCACTTT. Translated: CASSLAASPLHF. The full variable domain, rest sourced from reference TRBV7-9 and TRBJ1-6, is DTGVSQNPRHKITKRGQNVTFRCDPISEHNRLYWYRQTLGQGPEFLTYFQNEAQLEKSRLLSDRFSAERPKGSFSTLEIQRTEQGDSAMYLCASSLAASPLHFGNGTRLTVT.

This clonotype was found many times. The J gene is TRBJ1-6, the V gene TRBV4-2, with a tentative D call TRBD1 (6 bases). The CDR3 is 14 residues long. Germline V lookup: CDR1 LGHNA, CDR2 YNFKEQ. V lost 4 bases to trimming and J lost 8 bases, with 12 bases between them. The DNA for the CDR3 is TGTGCCAGCAGCCTACAGGGAAGGGATTCACCCCTCCACTTT. Encoded protein: CASSLQGRDSPLHF.

This clonotype has just a few counts. The chain links TRBV7-9 to TRBJ2-1, with D perhaps TRBD1 or TRBD2 (5 bases each). This CDR3 is 15 amino acids long. Germline V gene data show CDR1 as SEHNR and CDR2 as FQNEAQ (reference sequence). The V end lost 2 bases, the J end lost 3 bases, and 11 bases lay between the germline ends. CDR3 sequence reads: CASSLIRDGYNEQFF. CDR3 bases: TGTGCCAGCAGCTTAATCCGGGACGGCTACAATGAGCAGTTCTTC. Full variable domain (remainder filled in from reference TRBV7-9 and TRBJ2-1): DTGVSQNPRHKITKRGQNVTFRCDPISEHNRLYWYRQTLGQGPEFLTYFQNEAQLEKSRLLSDRFSAERPKGSFSTLEIQRTEQGDSAMYLCASSLIRDGYNEQFFGPGTRLTVL.

This clonotype was observed a few times. This chain links TRBV4-1 with TRBJ2-3; tentatively, D is TRBD1 (6 bases). Germline V lookup: CDR1 MGHRA, CDR2 YSYEKL. This CDR3 is built from 14 residues. The ends were cut back, 8 bases at V and 1 base at J, with 13 bases in the middle. CDR3 amino acids: CASEKPGGTDTQYF. DNA for the CDR3: TGCGCCAGCGAGAAGCCAGGGGGCACAGATACGCAGTATTTT.

This clonotype was seen more than once but under ten times. The V call is TRBV7-9, the J call TRBJ1-2; D possibly corresponds to TRBD1 (6 bases). Germline assignment: CDR1 SEHNR and CDR2 FQNEAQ (reference sequence). The CDR3 sequence is 14 residues long. V was shortened by 4 bases and J by 4 bases, with 13 bases between the two germline ends. CDR3 sequence: CASSSSGEGYGYTF. The CDR3 DNA is TGTGCCAGCAGCTCTTCAGGGGAAGGCTATGGCTACACCTTC.

This clonotype has ten or more counts. The chain links TRBV5-1 to TRBJ2-5; 10 nucleotides align to TRBD1. The CDR3 runs 15 residues. The germline V gene encodes CDR1 SGHRS and CDR2 YFSETQ. The V segment lost 3 bases and the J segment 4 bases; nucleotides outside the gene matches: 6. CDR3 residues: CASSSGQGFGETQYF. The CDR3 region has the DNA TGCGCCAGCAGCTCGGGACAGGGGTTCGGAGAGACCCAGTACTTC.

This clonotype was seen repeatedly, ten times or more. The rearrangement uses TRBV28 and TRBJ2-2, with a weak D call TRBD2 (5 bases). CDR3 length: 15 residues. Deletions cut 3 bases from V and 4 bases from J, with 12 bases between. CDR1 MDHEN and CDR2 SYDVKM come from the germline V gene. CDR3 sequence reads: CASSFLGEGTGELFF. The DNA of the CDR3 is TGTGCCAGCAGTTTTCTGGGTGAGGGCACCGGGGAGCTGTTTTTT.

The V gene is TRBV20-1, the J gene TRBJ1-6; D unclear. CDR3 length: 16 amino acids. Per the germline V gene, CDR1 is DFQATT and CDR2 is SNEGSKA (reference sequence). V was trimmed by 6 bases and J by 7 bases, leaving 22 bases between them. CDR3 in amino acids: CSARRDGRVWNSPLHF. For the CDR3, the DNA is TGCAGTGCCCGTAGAGATGGGAGGGTGTGGAATTCACCCCTCCACTTT.